Listed below are T cell receptor beta chains from one sample, sequenced in a study of blood T cell repertoires in COVID-19. Generated by immunoSEQ multiplex PCR, the TCRdb table keeps only in-frame clones and is missing some. The profile shows just over 200,000 clones, over 70% of them singletons. The source material was peripheral blood. The receptors come from a woman in her seventies with acute or convalescent COVID-19. CDR3s include the opening cysteine and the closing phenylalanine or tryptophan. The order of the fields is CDR3 length, clone size, V gene, D gene, J gene, CDR3 DNA, CDR3 protein. The D gene is left open where the match is weak. Part of the rows lack a size; the others show once, few, many or a class for expanded clones.

len: 14
abundance: few
v_gene: TRBV30
d_gene: -
j_gene: TRBJ1-5
CDR3nt: TGTGCCTGGAGTGAACTACGGTTTAATCAGCCCCAGCATTTT
CDR3aa: CAWSELRFNQPQHF

len: 14
abundance: -
v_gene: TRBV7-6
d_gene: -
j_gene: TRBJ1-1
CDR3nt: TGTGCCAGCAGCTTAGGTACGGTGAACACTGAAGCTTTCTTT
CDR3aa: CASSLGTVNTEAFF

len: 15
abundance: -
v_gene: TRBV18
d_gene: TRBD1
j_gene: TRBJ2-7
CDR3nt: TGTGCCAGCTCACCTCCGGGACAGGGGGCCTACGAGCAGTACTTC
CDR3aa: CASSPPGQGAYEQYF

len: 16
abundance: -
v_gene: TRBV27
d_gene: TRBD2
j_gene: TRBJ2-3
CDR3nt: TGTGCCAGCAGTTCACTAGCGGGGGCAAGCACAGATACGCAGTATTTT
CDR3aa: CASSSLAGASTDTQYF

len: 18
abundance: -
v_gene: TRBV4-1
d_gene: TRBD2
j_gene: TRBJ2-4
CDR3nt: TGCGCCAGCAGCAACGGCGTGCGGGCTAGCGGGAACAAAAACATTCAGTACTTC
CDR3aa: CASSNGVRASGNKNIQYF

len: 14
abundance: -
v_gene: TRBV11-3
d_gene: -
j_gene: TRBJ1-1
CDR3nt: TGTGCCAGCAGCCCGGGCGGGAGGAACACTGAAGCTTTCTTT
CDR3aa: CASSPGGRNTEAFF

len: 15
abundance: few
v_gene: TRBV28
d_gene: TRBD1
j_gene: TRBJ1-4
CDR3nt: TGTGCCAGCAGTCGGCCGACAGGGGGGAGCGAAAAACTGTTTTTT
CDR3aa: CASSRPTGGSEKLFF

len: 17
abundance: -
v_gene: TRBV28
d_gene: -
j_gene: TRBJ1-1
CDR3nt: TGTGCCAGCAGTTTTGTTAGGTCAGGGGCAATGAACACTGAAGCTTTCTTT
CDR3aa: CASSFVRSGAMNTEAFF

len: 15
abundance: -
v_gene: TRBV18
d_gene: TRBD1
j_gene: TRBJ2-7
CDR3nt: TGTGCCAGCTCACGTTTCGGGACAGCTCAATACGAGCAGTACTTC
CDR3aa: CASSRFGTAQYEQYF

len: 16
abundance: -
v_gene: TRBV6-6
d_gene: -
j_gene: TRBJ2-5
CDR3nt: TGTGCCAGCAGCCCCAGAGGGGGGGAGACCGAAGAGACCCAGTACTTC
CDR3aa: CASSPRGGETEETQYF

len: 15
abundance: -
v_gene: TRBV3-1/TRBV3-2
d_gene: TRBD2
j_gene: TRBJ2-3
CDR3nt: TGTGCCAGCAGCCCTAGCGGATCCCTCACAGATACGCAGTATTTT
CDR3aa: CASSPSGSLTDTQYF

len: 12
abundance: -
v_gene: TRBV6-5
d_gene: -
j_gene: TRBJ1-1
CDR3nt: TGTGCCAGCAGGGGAGTCGGCACTGAAGCTTTCTTT
CDR3aa: CASRGVGTEAFF

len: 14
abundance: -
v_gene: TRBV24-1
d_gene: -
j_gene: TRBJ2-3
CDR3nt: TGTGCCACCAGTGATTCCGGGGGCACAGATACGCAGTATTTT
CDR3aa: CATSDSGGTDTQYF

len: 15
abundance: -
v_gene: TRBV5-1
d_gene: TRBD1
j_gene: TRBJ1-2
CDR3nt: TGCGCCAGCGGACTCTCCGGGACAGGGGGTGGTGGCTACACCTTC
CDR3aa: CASGLSGTGGGGYTF

len: 15
abundance: -
v_gene: TRBV5-6
d_gene: TRBD2
j_gene: TRBJ2-7
CDR3nt: TGTGCCAGCAGTCGTCTAGCGGGAAAGATTAACGAGCAGTACTTC
CDR3aa: CASSRLAGKINEQYF

len: 14
abundance: -
v_gene: TRBV20-1
d_gene: -
j_gene: TRBJ1-1
CDR3nt: TGCAGTGCTAGTCCAGGGTATCGGAACACTGAAGCTTTCTTT
CDR3aa: CSASPGYRNTEAFF

len: 15
abundance: -
v_gene: TRBV11-2
d_gene: TRBD1
j_gene: TRBJ2-5
CDR3nt: TGTGCCAGCAGCTACGGGACAGGGAGGAGCGAGACCCAGTACTTC
CDR3aa: CASSYGTGRSETQYF

len: 14
abundance: few
v_gene: TRBV30
d_gene: -
j_gene: TRBJ1-5
CDR3nt: TGTGCCTGGAGTATCAGTCGCCAGGTCCAGCCCCAGCATTTT
CDR3aa: CAWSISRQVQPQHF

len: 14
abundance: -
v_gene: TRBV6-5
d_gene: TRBD1
j_gene: TRBJ1-2
CDR3nt: TGTGCCAGCGGGGGACAGGAGCCTCACTATGGCTACACCTTC
CDR3aa: CASGGQEPHYGYTF

len: 15
abundance: -
v_gene: TRBV5-4
d_gene: TRBD2
j_gene: TRBJ2-3
CDR3nt: TGTGCCAGCAGCTCCCCTCGGGAGGGCACAGATACGCAGTATTTT
CDR3aa: CASSSPREGTDTQYF

len: 12
abundance: few
v_gene: TRBV28
d_gene: -
j_gene: TRBJ2-1
CDR3nt: TGTGCCAGCAGCCCTGGAGCCAATGAGCAGTTCTTC
CDR3aa: CASSPGANEQFF

len: 15
abundance: -
v_gene: TRBV27
d_gene: -
j_gene: TRBJ2-1
CDR3nt: TGTGCCAGCAGTTTATCACAGGGATTTTACAATGAGCAGTTCTTC
CDR3aa: CASSLSQGFYNEQFF

len: 11
abundance: -
v_gene: TRBV6-5
d_gene: -
j_gene: TRBJ1-1
CDR3nt: TGTGCCAGCACCGGGTACACTGAAGCTTTCTTT
CDR3aa: CASTGYTEAFF

len: 14
abundance: once
v_gene: TRBV4-1
d_gene: -
j_gene: TRBJ1-5
CDR3nt: TGCGCCAGCAGCCATACAGGGTTGGGTCAGCCCCAGCATTTT
CDR3aa: CASSHTGLGQPQHF

len: 15
abundance: -
v_gene: TRBV27
d_gene: -
j_gene: TRBJ2-3
CDR3nt: TGTGCCAGCAGTTCCGCGAGGGTTTCCACAGATACGCAGTATTTT
CDR3aa: CASSSARVSTDTQYF

len: 15
abundance: -
v_gene: TRBV3-1/TRBV3-2
d_gene: TRBD1
j_gene: TRBJ2-7
CDR3nt: TGTGCCAGCAGCCACCAGTGGGACAGGTCCTACGAGCAGTACTTC
CDR3aa: CASSHQWDRSYEQYF

len: 14
abundance: -
v_gene: TRBV5-5
d_gene: -
j_gene: TRBJ1-6
CDR3nt: TGTGCCAGCAGCACCGACAGTTATAATTCACCCCTCCACTTT
CDR3aa: CASSTDSYNSPLHF

len: 17
abundance: -
v_gene: TRBV21-1
d_gene: -
j_gene: TRBJ2-2
CDR3nt: TGTGCCAGCAGCAAAGAGGAGGACCTTCCGAACACCGGGGAGCTGTTTTTT
CDR3aa: CASSKEEDLPNTGELFF

len: 17
abundance: -
v_gene: TRBV25-1
d_gene: -
j_gene: TRBJ1-2
CDR3nt: TGTGCCAGCAGTGCCAAGTCGGGGGGGAAGGCTAACTATGGCTACACCTTC
CDR3aa: CASSAKSGGKANYGYTF